The 32 T cell receptor beta chains listed next were all sequenced from one sample in a study of blood T cell repertoires in COVID-19. Sequencing was performed with immunoSEQ multiplex PCR; in TCRdb, only in-frame clones are kept and a portion is missing. Among under 150,000 clones listed, more than 80% were seen once. The sequencing input was peripheral blood. These receptors were obtained from a human donor in a cohort sampled during active COVID-19.

The J gene is TRBJ1-2, the V gene TRBV7-9, with TRBD1 matching 11 bases. Germline V gene lookup returns CDR1 SEHNR and CDR2 FQNEAQ (reference sequence). CDR3 size: 12 residues. Unmatched junction bases numbered 4, after V lost 5 bases and J lost 11 bases. CDR3 sequence: CASSRTGGQYTF. The CDR3 nucleotides are TGTGCCAGCAGCAGGACAGGGGGCCAGTACACCTTC.

The chain combines TRBV11-1 with TRBJ2-2; D possibly corresponds to TRBD1 (5 bases). Trimming cost V 3 bases and J 4 bases, with 15 bases left between them. Per the germline V gene, CDR1 is SGHAT and CDR2 is FQDESV (reference sequence). The CDR3 has 16 amino acids. The CDR3 DNA reads as TGTGCCAGCAGCTTCGTAGGCAGGGCGATCACCGGGGAGCTGTTTTTT. Its protein product is CASSFVGRAITGELFF. The variable domain in full, with the rest retrieved from reference TRBV11-1 and TRBJ2-2, is EAEVAQSPRYKITEKSQAVAFWCDPISGHATLYWYRQILGQGPELLVQFQDESVVDDSQLPKDRFSAERLKGVDSTLKIQPAELGDSAMYLCASSFVGRAITGELFFGEGSRLTVL.

The V call is TRBV6-2 or TRBV6-3, the J call TRBJ1-1; D gene uncertain. This CDR3 has 14 residues. With 4 bases removed from V and 4 bases from J, the gap between germline ends came to 13 bases. Germline V gene sequence: CDR1 MNHEY, CDR2 SVGEGT. The CDR3 is CASSSYGVATEAFF. CDR3 DNA: TGTGCCAGCAGTTCTTACGGGGTGGCCACTGAAGCTTTCTTT.

The chain employs TRBV6-4 and TRBJ1-4; D ambiguous. Germline V gene data show CDR1 as MRHNA and CDR2 as SNTAGT. The CDR3 runs 13 residues. Trimming cost V 4 bases and J 11 bases, with 14 bases left between them. The CDR3 region is CASSGGGPGKLFF. The CDR3 DNA reads TGTGCCAGCAGTGGTGGAGGCCCTGGGAAACTGTTTTTT.

This chain links TRBV12-3 or TRBV12-4 with TRBJ1-6, with D unclear. CDR3 size: 13 residues. Trimming left V 2 bases short and J 9 bases short, with 8 bases between. CDR3 sequence: CASSLNRASPLHF. In nucleotides, the CDR3 is TGTGCCAGCAGTTTAAACAGAGCTTCACCCCTCCACTTT.

This rearrangement joins TRBV4-3 to TRBJ1-2, with D uncertain. The CDR3 is 14 amino acids. With 4 bases removed from V and 2 bases from J, the gap between germline ends came to 11 bases. Per germline, CDR1 LGHNA and CDR2 YSLEER. The CDR3 loop is CASSPQVQNYGYTF. The CDR3 DNA is TGCGCCAGCAGCCCTCAGGTACAGAACTATGGCTACACCTTC.

This clone showed up just a few times. The J gene is TRBJ2-3, the V gene TRBV4-2, with D hard to call. Germline CDR1 LGHNA, CDR2 YNFKEQ. Trimming pared 0 bases from V and 2 bases from J, leaving 6 bases between. This CDR3 is 14 amino acids long. The CDR3 protein is CASSQDATTDTQYF. CDR3 in DNA: TGTGCCAGCAGCCAAGATGCTACCACAGATACGCAGTATTTT.

This clone was seen just once. The chain uses TRBV19 and TRBJ2-5, with D perhaps TRBD2 (6 bases). Germline values: CDR1 LNHDA, CDR2 SQIVND (reference sequence). The CDR3 length is 13 residues. V was trimmed by 5 bases and J by 9 bases, leaving 16 bases between them. The CDR3 sequence is CASSVVADGPQYF. Here the CDR3 DNA reads TGTGCCAGTAGTGTAGTAGCGGATGGTCCCCAGTACTTC.

This clone has only one observation. The chain employs TRBV5-1 and TRBJ1-3; maybe TRBD1 (5 bases). The CDR3 spans 14 residues. V dropped 3 bases and J dropped 4 bases, with 11 bases sitting between them. Looked up from germline, CDR1 is SGHRS and CDR2 is YFSETQ. CDR3 DNA: TGCGCCAGCAGCTCCGGGGGTGTGGGAAACACCATATATTTT. Its translation: CASSSGGVGNTIYF.

The chain is built from TRBV7-2 and TRBJ2-1; a possible D gene is TRBD1 (6 bases). The CDR3 length is 14 residues. The V and J ends lost 1 base and 10 bases respectively, with 14 bases between them. Germline-derived CDR1 and CDR2 are SGHTA and FQGNSA. CDR3 region: CASSLGGPQVEQFF. The CDR3 region has the DNA TGTGCCAGCAGCTTAGGGGGGCCTCAAGTGGAGCAGTTCTTC.

The count of this clone is one. The rearrangement links TRBV9 to TRBJ2-7, with a weak D call TRBD2 (5 bases). V gave up 4 bases and J gave up 6 bases, with 20 bases separating them. The CDR3 totals 15 residues. Germline lookup yields CDR1 SGDLS and CDR2 YYNGEE. For the CDR3, the DNA is TGTGCCAGCAGCCCAACCCCGGGGTCAGTTATCGAGCAGTACTTC. Amino acids: CASSPTPGSVIEQYF.

The CDR3 DNA sequence: TGTGCCTCTACAAGGACTTCTAATGAAAAACTGTTTTTT. It yields the protein CASTRTSNEKLFF. The gene calls are TRBV30 and TRBJ1-4; no definite D call. Germline CDR1 reads GTSNPN; CDR2 reads SVGIG (reference sequence). V was cut by 7 bases and J by 3 bases, with 12 bases left in between. This CDR3 region has 13 residues.

The V and J genes are TRBV11-2 and TRBJ2-7; D is perhaps TRBD2 (5 bases). The CDR3 runs 16 residues. Germline loops: CDR1 SGHAT, CDR2 FQNNGV. V shed 5 bases and J shed 2 bases, with 19 bases lying between them. The CDR3 sequence: CASSPRPGSVTYEQYF. The CDR3 region has the DNA TGTGCCAGCAGCCCCCGCCCGGGGTCCGTAACCTACGAGCAGTACTTC.

This rearrangement joins TRBV7-2 to TRBJ1-2; D ambiguous. The germline gives CDR1 SGHTA, CDR2 FQGNSA. CDR3 length: 11 residues. Trimming cost V 6 bases and J 8 bases, with 10 bases left between them. The CDR3 loop reads CASSYISGYTF. CDR3 in DNA: TGTGCCAGCAGTTACATATCCGGCTACACCTTC. Complete variable domain (other parts from reference TRBV7-2 and TRBJ1-2): GAGVSQSPSNKVTEKGKDVELRCDPISGHTALYWYRQSLGQGLEFLIYFQGNSAPDKSGLPSDRFSAERTGGSVSTLTIQRTQQEDSAVYLCASSYISGYTFGSGTRLTVV.

This clone came up a few times. The chain uses TRBV6-5 and TRBJ1-1, with TRBD1 identical over 7 bases. This CDR3 has 16 residues. Trimming cost V 4 bases and J 0 bases; bases outside gene matches: 8. The germline V gene encodes CDR1 MNHEY and CDR2 SVGAGI. The CDR3 protein is CASSFTSTGMNTEAFF. DNA for the CDR3: TGTGCCAGCAGTTTCACCTCGACAGGGATGAACACTGAAGCTTTCTTT.

The chain recombines TRBV7-3 with TRBJ2-3, with TRBD2 matching over 14 bases. The J segment lost 2 bases and the V segment lost 3 bases, leaving 4 bases of the junction unmatched. The length of the CDR3 is 17 residues. Looked up from germline, CDR1 is SGHTA and CDR2 is FQGTGA. The CDR3 coding sequence is TGTGCCAGCAGCTTTGGACTAGCGGGGGGAAACACAGATACGCAGTATTTT. Its protein is CASSFGLAGGNTDTQYF.

The chain is built from TRBV4-2 and TRBJ2-3; no reliable D call. V lost 0 bases and J lost 5, with 6 bases in between. From germline, CDR1 is LGHNA and CDR2 YNFKEQ. The CDR3 loop spans 13 amino acids. The CDR3 reads CASSQDRVDTQYF. The CDR3 coding sequence is TGTGCCAGCAGCCAAGATCGTGTAGATACGCAGTATTTT.

This clone appeared a few times. This chain links TRBV6-5 with TRBJ1-6, with D perhaps matching TRBD1 (6 bases). The germline V gene encodes CDR1 MNHEY and CDR2 SVGAGI. The CDR3 extends over 15 amino acids. Trimming took 2 bases from V and 8 from J, leaving 13 bases between them. The CDR3 spells CASSYAGQTYSPLHF. The CDR3 coding sequence is TGTGCCAGCAGTTACGCCGGACAGACCTATTCACCCCTCCACTTT.

The CDR3 protein is CASSYEPNEKLFF. CDR3 bases: TGTGCCAGCAGTTACGAGCCTAATGAAAAACTGTTTTTT. The V and J genes are TRBV6-6 and TRBJ1-4; D is ambiguous. Germline loops: CDR1 MNHNY, CDR2 SVGAGI (reference sequence). The CDR3 is 13 amino acids. V dropped 2 bases and J dropped 3 bases, with 4 bases sitting between them.

The DNA for the CDR3 is TGTGCCAGCAGTAACATACAGGGCTACGAGCAGTACTTC. Protein sequence: CASSNIQGYEQYF. This chain links TRBV28 with TRBJ2-7, with D possibly being TRBD1 (6 bases). This CDR3 is built from 13 residues. V was cut by 5 bases and J by 3 bases, with 11 bases left in between. The germline gives CDR1 MDHEN, CDR2 SYDVKM. The whole variable domain, filled in from reference TRBV28 and TRBJ2-7, reads DVKVTQSSRYLVKRTGEKVFLECVQDMDHENMFWYRQDPGLGLRLIYFSYDVKMKEKGDIPEGYSVSREKKERFSLILESASTNQTSMYLCASSNIQGYEQYFGPGTRLTVT.

The CDR3: CASSLGPGSGGAETQYF. DNA of the CDR3: TGTGCCAGCAGCCTCGGCCCGGGTAGCGGGGGGGCGGAGACCCAGTACTTC. The chain carries TRBV5-4 and TRBJ2-5; 11 nucleotides match TRBD2. The CDR3 covers 17 residues. Germline loops: CDR1 SGHNT, CDR2 YYREEE (reference sequence). V shed 4 bases, J shed 5 bases, and the junction held 13 bases outside the gene matches.

The rearrangement links TRBV29-1 to TRBJ2-7; possibly TRBD1 for D (5 bases). The CDR3 spans 11 residues. The germline CDR1 and CDR2 sequences are SQVTM and ANQGSEA. V was cut by 7 bases and J by 6 bases, with 13 bases left in between. In nucleotides, the CDR3 is TGCAGCGCTCGAGCAGGGTCCGAGCAGTACTTC. Protein product: CSARAGSEQYF.

Here the CDR3 DNA reads TGTGCCAGCAGCCAAGTGGCAGGGTTCGGTGGCTACACCTTC. Protein: CASSQVAGFGGYTF. This chain joins TRBV14 and TRBJ1-2, with TRBD1 as a possible D gene (5 bases). V dropped 1 base and J dropped 7 bases, with 13 bases sitting between them. Looked up from germline, CDR1 is SGHDN and CDR2 is FVKESK. The CDR3 contains 14 residues.

This clone has ten or more counts. This chain joins TRBV2 and TRBJ2-5; 13 bases agree with TRBD2. Trimming removed 6 bases from V and 0 bases from J; junction bases left unmatched: 4. This CDR3 comprises 16 residues. From germline, CDR1 is SNHLY and CDR2 FYNNEI. CDR3 sequence reads: CASRATSGGYQETQYF. CDR3 bases: TGTGCCAGCAGGGCGACTAGCGGGGGGTACCAAGAGACCCAGTACTTC. Looking up the rest from reference TRBV2 and TRBJ2-5 gives the full variable domain: EPEVTQTPSHQVTQMGQEVILRCVPISNHLYFYWYRQILGQKVEFLVSFYNNEISEKSEIFDDQFSVERPDGSNFTLKIRSTKLEDSAMYFCASRATSGGYQETQYFGPGTRLLVL.

This clone turned up a few times. The J gene is TRBJ1-2, the V gene TRBV7-9; D unclear. The length of the CDR3 is 15 residues. V was clipped by 5 bases and J by 4 bases, with 17 bases between them. The germline V gene has CDR1 SEHNR and CDR2 FQNEAQ (reference sequence). The CDR3 DNA follows: TGTGCCAGCAGCCCGGCGGGCGCGCTTACCTATGGCTACACCTTC. It is translated as CASSPAGALTYGYTF.

This chain uses TRBV11-3 with TRBJ2-3; 9 bases are shared with TRBD2. The germline V gene has CDR1 SGHNT and CDR2 YENEEA. The CDR3 spans 14 residues. V dropped 8 bases and J dropped 1; count of bases not matched to a gene: 4. The CDR3 DNA reads as TGTGCCAGCCAGCGGGGGGATGGCACAGATACGCAGTATTTT. Amino acids: CASQRGDGTDTQYF.

The chain links TRBV4-2 to TRBJ2-3; maybe TRBD2 (5 bases). Germline-derived CDR1 and CDR2 are LGHNA and YNFKEQ. The CDR3 length is 14 residues. Trimming shortened V by 1 base and J by 4 bases, and 9 bases separated the two germline ends. This chain's CDR3 is CASSQVNGADTQYF. The CDR3, as DNA: TGTGCCAGCAGCCAAGTCAACGGGGCAGATACGCAGTATTTT.

The chain has TRBV11-2 and TRBJ1-5; unclear D gene. The germline gives CDR1 SGHAT, CDR2 FQNNGV. Trimming removed 2 bases at V and 4 bases at J, with 3 bases between. This CDR3 spans 12 amino acids. CDR3 loop: CASSLLNQPQHF. Written as DNA, the CDR3 is TGTGCCAGCAGCTTACTTAATCAGCCCCAGCATTTT.

V and J are TRBV28 and TRBJ1-4, with D perhaps matching TRBD1 (5 bases). Between the trimmed V and J ends, which lost 8 bases and 7 bases, there was a span of 20 bases. The germline gives CDR1 MDHEN, CDR2 SYDVKM. CDR3 length: 15 amino acids. The CDR3 bases are TGTGCCAGCCTCATGGGAGGGGAAAAGAGTGAAAAACTGTTTTTT. Its protein is CASLMGGEKSEKLFF.

The chain is built from TRBV19 and TRBJ2-7; D possibly corresponds to TRBD2 (5 bases). From germline, CDR1 is LNHDA and CDR2 SQIVND (reference sequence). CDR3 length: 14 residues. V was cut by 3 bases and J by 4 bases, with 13 bases left in between. CDR3 in amino acids: CASSIPGIPYEQYF. The CDR3 DNA follows: TGTGCCAGTAGTATCCCCGGGATCCCATACGAGCAGTACTTC.

The rearrangement joins TRBV4-3 to TRBJ2-3, with 10 bases matching TRBD2. The CDR3 sequence is 16 residues long. Losses at the gene ends were 3 bases for V and 6 bases for J; bases not matched to a gene: 9. Germline loops: CDR1 LGHNA, CDR2 YSLEER. The CDR3 spells CASSQLASGGGDTQYF. DNA of the CDR3: TGCGCCAGCAGCCAGTTGGCTAGCGGGGGTGGGGATACGCAGTATTTT.

The sample holds one count of this clone. The chain has TRBV6-6 and TRBJ2-3; TRBD2 is a possible D gene (6 bases). The germline V gene has CDR1 MNHNY and CDR2 SVGAGI (reference sequence). The CDR3 totals 14 residues. The V end was cut by 7 bases, the J end by 6 bases, with 17 bases between. As DNA, the CDR3 is TGTGCCAGCACCAAGTTGGCGGGGCCGGATACGCAGTATTTT. This gives the protein CASTKLAGPDTQYF.